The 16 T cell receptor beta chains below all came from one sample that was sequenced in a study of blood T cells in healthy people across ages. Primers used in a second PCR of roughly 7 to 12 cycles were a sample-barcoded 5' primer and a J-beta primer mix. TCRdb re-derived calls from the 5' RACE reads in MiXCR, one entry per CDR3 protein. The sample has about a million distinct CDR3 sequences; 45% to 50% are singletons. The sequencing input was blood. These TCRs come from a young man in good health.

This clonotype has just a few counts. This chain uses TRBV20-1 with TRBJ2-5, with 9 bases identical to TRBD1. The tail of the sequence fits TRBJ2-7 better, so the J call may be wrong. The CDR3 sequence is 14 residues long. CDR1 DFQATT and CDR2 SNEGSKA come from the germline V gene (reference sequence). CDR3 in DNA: TGCAGTGCTAGAGATGGGGACAGGGACTACGAGCAGTACTTC. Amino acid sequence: CSARDGDRDYEQYF.

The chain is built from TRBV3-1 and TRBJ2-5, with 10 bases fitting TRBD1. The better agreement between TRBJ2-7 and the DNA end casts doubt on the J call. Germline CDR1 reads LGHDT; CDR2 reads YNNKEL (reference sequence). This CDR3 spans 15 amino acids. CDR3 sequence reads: CASSPRDRGVYEQYF. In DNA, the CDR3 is TGTGCCAGCAGCCCCCGGGACAGGGGAGTGTACGAGCAGTACTTC.

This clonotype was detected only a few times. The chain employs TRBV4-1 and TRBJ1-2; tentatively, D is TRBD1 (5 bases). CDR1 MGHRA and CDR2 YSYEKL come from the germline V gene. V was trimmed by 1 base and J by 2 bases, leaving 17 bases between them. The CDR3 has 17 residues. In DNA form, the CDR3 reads TGCGCCAGCAGCCAAGTTGGCCGGGGGGGGTCGAACTATGGCTACACCTTC. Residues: CASSQVGRGGSNYGYTF.

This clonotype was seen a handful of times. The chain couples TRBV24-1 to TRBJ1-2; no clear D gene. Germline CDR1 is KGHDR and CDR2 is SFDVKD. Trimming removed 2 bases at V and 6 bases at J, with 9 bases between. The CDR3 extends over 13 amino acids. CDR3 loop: CATSDSTVDGYTF. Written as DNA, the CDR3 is TGTGCCACCAGTGATTCTACAGTGGATGGCTACACCTTC.

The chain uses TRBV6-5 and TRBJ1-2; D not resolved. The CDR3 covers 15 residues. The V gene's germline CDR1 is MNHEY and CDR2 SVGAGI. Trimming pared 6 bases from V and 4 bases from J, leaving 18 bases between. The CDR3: CASRRTRSAVYGYTF. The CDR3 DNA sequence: TGTGCCAGCAGAAGGACGCGTTCCGCCGTCTATGGCTACACCTTC.

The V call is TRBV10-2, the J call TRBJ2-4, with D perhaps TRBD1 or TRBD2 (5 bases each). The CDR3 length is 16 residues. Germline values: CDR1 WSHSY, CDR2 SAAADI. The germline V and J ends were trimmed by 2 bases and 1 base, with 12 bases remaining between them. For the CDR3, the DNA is TGCGCCAGCAGTGAGGGGGACGGGATCGCCAAAAACATTCAGTACTTC. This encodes CASSEGDGIAKNIQYF.

In DNA form, the CDR3 reads TGTGCCAGCAGCCAGGGGGGGGGCCGAGCTTTCTTT. Translated: CASSQGGGRAFF. The chain recombines TRBV7-9 with TRBJ1-1; 7 positions agree with TRBD1. V gave up 5 bases and J gave up 10 bases; unmatched junction bases: 7. Germline V gene lookup returns CDR1 SEHNR and CDR2 FQNEAQ (reference sequence). The CDR3 spans 12 residues. The whole variable domain, filled in from reference TRBV7-9 and TRBJ1-1, reads DTGVSQNPRHKITKRGQNVTFRCDPISEHNRLYWYRQTLGQGPEFLTYFQNEAQLEKSRLLSDRFSAERPKGSFSTLEIQRTEQGDSAMYLCASSQGGGRAFFGQGTRLTVV.

The CDR3 region has the DNA TGTGCCAGCAGCCAACTGCCGGGGACCTTATACGAGCAGTACTTC. Translating it yields CASSQLPGTLYEQYF. The chain couples TRBV3-1 to TRBJ2-4, with D perhaps matching TRBD1 or TRBD2 (5 bases each). The end of the DNA is better explained by TRBJ2-7, so the J call may be wrong. The V gene's germline CDR1 is LGHDT and CDR2 YNNKEL (reference sequence). The CDR3 sequence is 15 residues long.

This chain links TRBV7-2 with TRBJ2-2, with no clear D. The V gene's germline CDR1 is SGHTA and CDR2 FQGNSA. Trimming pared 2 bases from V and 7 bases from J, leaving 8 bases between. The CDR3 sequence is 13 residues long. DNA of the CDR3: TGTGCCAGCAGCTTATCAGACATCGGGGAGCTGTTTTTT. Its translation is CASSLSDIGELFF.

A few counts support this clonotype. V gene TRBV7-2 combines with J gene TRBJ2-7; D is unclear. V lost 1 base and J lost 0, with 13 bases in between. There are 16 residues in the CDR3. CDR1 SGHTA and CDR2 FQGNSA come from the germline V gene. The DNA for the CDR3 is TGTGCCAGCAGCTTAGTTCCAGGCCTGAGCTCCTACGAGCAGTACTTC. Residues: CASSLVPGLSSYEQYF.

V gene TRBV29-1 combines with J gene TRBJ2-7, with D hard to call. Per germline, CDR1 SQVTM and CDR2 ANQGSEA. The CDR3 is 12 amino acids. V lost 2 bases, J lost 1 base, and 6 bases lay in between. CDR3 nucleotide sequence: TGCAGCGTTGAATCCCCGTCCTACGAGCAGTACTTC. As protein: CSVESPSYEQYF.

The CDR3 bases are TGTGCCAGCAAGCGCGAGGGGTTCCGCAATCAGCCCCAGCATTTT. Translation gives CASKREGFRNQPQHF. The chain combines TRBV28 with TRBJ1-5, with D tentatively TRBD1 (5 bases). Trimming pared 7 bases from V and 2 bases from J, leaving 15 bases between. CDR3 length: 15 amino acids. Germline values: CDR1 MDHEN, CDR2 SYDVKM.

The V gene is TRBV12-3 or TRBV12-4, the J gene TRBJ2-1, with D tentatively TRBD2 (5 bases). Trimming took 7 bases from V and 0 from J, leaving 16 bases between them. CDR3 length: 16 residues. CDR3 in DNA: TGTGCCAGCACCCCGGGAAGGCGCCTCTCCTACAATGAGCAGTTCTTC. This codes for CASTPGRRLSYNEQFF.

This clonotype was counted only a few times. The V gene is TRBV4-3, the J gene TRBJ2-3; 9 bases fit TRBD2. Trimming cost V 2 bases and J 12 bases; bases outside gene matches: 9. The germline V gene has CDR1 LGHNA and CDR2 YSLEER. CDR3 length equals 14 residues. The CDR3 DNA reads TGCGCCAGCAGCCAATCGGCGGGAGGGACACCTCAGTATTTT. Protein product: CASSQSAGGTPQYF.

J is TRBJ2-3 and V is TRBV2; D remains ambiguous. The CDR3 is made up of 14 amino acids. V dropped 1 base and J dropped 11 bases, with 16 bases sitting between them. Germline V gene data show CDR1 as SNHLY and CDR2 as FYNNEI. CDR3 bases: TGTGCCAGCAGTGAAGAGGTTGACAATCCTGGGCAGTATTTT. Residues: CASSEEVDNPGQYF.

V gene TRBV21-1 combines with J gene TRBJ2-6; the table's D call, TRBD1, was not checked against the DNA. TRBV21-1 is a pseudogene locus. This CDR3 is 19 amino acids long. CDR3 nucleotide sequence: TGTGCCAGCAGCAAAGCGCTTTCGGGGCATTTGTCTGGGGCCAACGTCCTGACTTTC. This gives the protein CASSKALSGHLSGANVLTF.